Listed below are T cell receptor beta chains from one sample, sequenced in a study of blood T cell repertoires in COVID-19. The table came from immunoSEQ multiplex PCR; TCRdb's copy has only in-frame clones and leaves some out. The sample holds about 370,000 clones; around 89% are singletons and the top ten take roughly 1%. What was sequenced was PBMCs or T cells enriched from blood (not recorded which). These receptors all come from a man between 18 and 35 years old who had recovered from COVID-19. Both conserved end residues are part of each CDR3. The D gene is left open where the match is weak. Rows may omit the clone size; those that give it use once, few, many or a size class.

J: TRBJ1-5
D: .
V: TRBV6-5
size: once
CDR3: CASNQDSYQPQHF
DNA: TGTGCCAGCAACCAGGACAGCTATCAGCCCCAGCATTTT

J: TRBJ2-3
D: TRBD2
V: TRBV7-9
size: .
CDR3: CASSPLVVAGGPADTQYF
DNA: TGTGCCAGCAGCCCTCTCGTGGTAGCGGGAGGGCCGGCAGATACGCAGTATTTT

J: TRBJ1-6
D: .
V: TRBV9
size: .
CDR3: CASSEGFYNSPLHF
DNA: TGTGCCAGCAGCGAGGGGTTTTATAATTCACCCCTCCACTTT

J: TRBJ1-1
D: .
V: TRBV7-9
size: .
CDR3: CASSRTFTEAFF
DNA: TGTGCCAGCAGCCGCACTTTCACTGAAGCTTTCTTT

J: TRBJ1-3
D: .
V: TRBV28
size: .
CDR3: CASRLDGHGNTIYF
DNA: TGTGCCAGCAGACTCGACGGACATGGAAACACCATATATTTT

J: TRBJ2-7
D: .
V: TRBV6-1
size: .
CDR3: CASSENRQGPPYEQYF
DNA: TGTGCCAGCAGTGAAAACAGGCAGGGTCCTCCCTACGAGCAGTACTTC

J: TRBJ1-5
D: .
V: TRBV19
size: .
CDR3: CASSIEEIDQPQHF
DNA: TGTGCCAGTAGTATCGAGGAGATAGATCAGCCCCAGCATTTT

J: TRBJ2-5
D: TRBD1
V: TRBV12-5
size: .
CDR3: CASGFTGTGGETQYF
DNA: TGTGCTAGTGGTTTTACCGGGACAGGGGGAGAGACCCAGTACTTC

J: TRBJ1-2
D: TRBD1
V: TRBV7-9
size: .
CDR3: CASWGQTTNYGYTF
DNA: TGTGCCAGCTGGGGACAGACGACTAACTATGGCTACACCTTC

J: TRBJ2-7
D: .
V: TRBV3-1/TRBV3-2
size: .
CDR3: CASSHGIMQYF
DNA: TGTGCCAGCAGCCACGGGATCATGCAGTACTTC

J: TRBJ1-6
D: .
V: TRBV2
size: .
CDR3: CASKPGHQESPLHF
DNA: TGTGCCAGCAAGCCGGGACATCAAGAATCACCCCTCCACTTT

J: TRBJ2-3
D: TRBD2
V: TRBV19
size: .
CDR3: CASSDLAGVLTDTQYF
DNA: TGTGCCAGTAGTGATCTAGCGGGAGTACTAACAGATACGCAGTATTTT

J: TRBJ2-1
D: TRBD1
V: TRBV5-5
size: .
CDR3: CASSFLGDRGLNEQFF
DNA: TGTGCCAGCAGCTTCTTAGGGGACAGGGGCCTCAATGAGCAGTTCTTC

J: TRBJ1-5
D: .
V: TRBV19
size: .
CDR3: CASSVTENQPQHF
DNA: TGTGCCAGTAGTGTAACTGAGAATCAGCCCCAGCATTTT

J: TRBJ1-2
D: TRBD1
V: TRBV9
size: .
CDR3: CASSARTGPNGYTF
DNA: TGTGCCAGCAGCGCAAGGACAGGGCCAAATGGCTACACCTTC

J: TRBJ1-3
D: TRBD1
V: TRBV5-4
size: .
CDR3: CASSSTGGGNTIYF
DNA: TGTGCCAGCAGCTCGACAGGGGGTGGAAACACCATATATTTT

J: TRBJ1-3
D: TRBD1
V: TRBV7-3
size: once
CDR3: CASSPQGQVGNTIYF
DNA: TGTGCCAGCAGCCCCCAGGGACAGGTTGGAAACACCATATATTTT

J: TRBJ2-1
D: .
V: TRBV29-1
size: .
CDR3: CSVEIFNEQFF
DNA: TGCAGCGTTGAAATATTCAATGAGCAGTTCTTC

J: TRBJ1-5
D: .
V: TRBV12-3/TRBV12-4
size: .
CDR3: CASSVRGSQPQHF
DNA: TGTGCCAGCAGCGTCCGGGGGAGTCAGCCCCAGCATTTT

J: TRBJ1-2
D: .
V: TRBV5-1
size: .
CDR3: CASSLAGQQFNYGYTF
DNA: TGCGCCAGCAGCTTGGCCGGACAGCAATTTAACTATGGCTACACCTTC

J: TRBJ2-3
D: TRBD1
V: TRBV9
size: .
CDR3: CASSAAGQGNTQYF
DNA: TGTGCCAGCAGCGCCGCTGGACAGGGCAATACGCAGTATTTT

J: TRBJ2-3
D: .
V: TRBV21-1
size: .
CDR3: CASSTEAGVGTDTQYF
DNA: TGTGCCAGCAGCACCGAAGCGGGAGTAGGAACAGATACGCAGTATTTT

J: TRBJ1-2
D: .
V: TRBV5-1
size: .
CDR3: CASRGDNYGYTF
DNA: TGCGCCAGCAGAGGGGATAACTATGGCTACACCTTC

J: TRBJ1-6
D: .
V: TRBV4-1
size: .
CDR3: CASSQGSGDNSPLHF
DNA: TGCGCCAGCAGCCAAGGGTCGGGGGATAATTCACCCCTCCACTTT

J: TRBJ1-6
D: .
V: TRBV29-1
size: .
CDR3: CSAARDNNSPLHF
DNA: TGCAGCGCCGCCCGGGACAATAATTCACCCCTCCACTTT

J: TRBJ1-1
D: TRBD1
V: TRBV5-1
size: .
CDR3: CASTRQGDANTEAFF
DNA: TGCGCCAGCACCAGACAGGGGGACGCCAACACTGAAGCTTTCTTT

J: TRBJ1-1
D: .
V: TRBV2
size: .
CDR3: CASNNVGSMNTEAFF
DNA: TGTGCCAGCAACAACGTCGGGTCCATGAACACTGAAGCTTTCTTT